This entry is about one T cell receptor beta chain. This sample was included in a study of T cell responses to AZD1222 COVID-19 vaccine. The CDR3 consists of 15 residues. The V and J ends lost 5 bases and 0 bases respectively, with 10 bases between them. CDR1 and CDR2 (germline): SGHTA, FQGNSA. Assay: immunoSEQ multiplex PCR; the TCRdb copy retains only in-frame clones and omits some. The profile covers about 120,000 clones, with 92% appearing a single time and around 1.6% taken by the ten largest. The source of this sequence is an adult who received the AZD1222 COVID-19 vaccine. The chain uses TRBV7-2 and TRBJ2-2; D is unclear. The sequencing used peripheral blood, collected 28 days after the second AZD1222 dose. The CDR3, as DNA: TGTGCCAGCAGCCCTCCGCCGGCGAACACCGGGGAGCTGTTTTTT. Residues: CASSPPPANTGELFF.